The sequence of this T cell receptor beta chain was determined in a study of a mutant IDH1 vaccine in newly diagnosed glioma. At the level of the study: Vaccine dosing followed radiotherapy by 4-6 weeks, or accompanied temozolomide cycles.

General study points: The vaccine induced immune responses, and these occurred in roughly 93% of patients.

Documented time point: week 11, during vaccination. Every vaccine dose comprised 300 ug of mutant IDH1 20-mer peptide plus topical imiquimod. For this clone: The antigen is undetermined.

The data were produced by immunoSEQ multiplex PCR, yet TCRdb's version contains in-frame clones alone and is incomplete. This sample carries around 120,000 clones, roughly 77% of them seen once, and the ten largest clones take 4.5% to 5.5%. This CDR3 spans 14 amino acids. V shed 4 bases and J shed 2 bases, with 9 bases lying between them. CDR1 is SGHTA, CDR2 FQGTGA, per germline. This receptor was taken from a man aged 40-50 years with glioma. The chain is built from TRBV7-3 and TRBJ2-1, with no clear D. Sequencing was performed on PBMCs, taken from a glioma patient whose treatment included an IDH1 peptide vaccine. Here the CDR3 DNA reads TGTGCCAGCAGCTCCAGCTACCCCTACAATGAGCAGTTCTTC. Translation: CASSSSYPYNEQFF.